This TCR beta chain comes out of a study of CD8+CD57+ T cells in acquired aplastic anemia. Across the whole study: Each DNA sample taken from sorted CD4+ and CD8+ cells came to 3.2 ug on average. Findings of the study overall: Between the patient and control groups, CD8+ Simpson's diversity did not differ significantly.

Note on this clonotype: Its antigen is undetermined.

The template for TCR beta VDJ and CDR3 sequence profiling was genomic DNA. TCRdb used MiXCR to reprocess the reads, holding one entry per CDR3 protein. The sample includes 150,000 to 200,000 distinct CDR3 sequences, about 60% seen only once; the top ten take over 40%. Germline loops: CDR1 WSHSY, CDR2 SAAADI. The CDR3 is made up of 12 amino acids. V was shortened by 6 bases and J by 4 bases, with 10 bases between the two germline ends. V is TRBV10-2 and J is TRBJ2-7; tentatively, D is TRBD2 (6 bases). The sequencing input was sorted CD4+, CD8+, or CD8+CD57+ T cells (not recorded which) from PBMCs. The TCR originated in a human donor in good health. CDR3 nucleotides: TGCGCCAGCAGACAGACTAGTTACGAGCAGTACTTC. Protein sequence: CASRQTSYEQYF.